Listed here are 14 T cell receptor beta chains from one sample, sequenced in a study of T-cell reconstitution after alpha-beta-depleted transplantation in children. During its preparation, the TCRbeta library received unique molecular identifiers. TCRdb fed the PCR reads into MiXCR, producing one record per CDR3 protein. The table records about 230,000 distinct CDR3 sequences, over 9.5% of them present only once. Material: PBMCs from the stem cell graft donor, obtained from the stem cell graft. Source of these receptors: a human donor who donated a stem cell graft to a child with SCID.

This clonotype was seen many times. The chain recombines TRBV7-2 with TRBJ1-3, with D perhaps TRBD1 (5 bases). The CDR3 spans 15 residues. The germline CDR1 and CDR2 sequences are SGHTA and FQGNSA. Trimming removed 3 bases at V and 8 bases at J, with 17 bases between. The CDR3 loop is CASSFPGQGPDTIYF. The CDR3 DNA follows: TGTGCCAGCAGCTTCCCAGGTCAGGGACCTGACACCATATATTTT.

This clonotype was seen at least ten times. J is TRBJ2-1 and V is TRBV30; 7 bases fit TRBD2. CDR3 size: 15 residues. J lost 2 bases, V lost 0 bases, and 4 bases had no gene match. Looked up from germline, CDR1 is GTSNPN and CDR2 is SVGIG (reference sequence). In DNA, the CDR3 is TGTGCCTGGAGTGTAGGGGCGGGGGCCTACAATGAGCAGTTCTTC. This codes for CAWSVGAGAYNEQFF.

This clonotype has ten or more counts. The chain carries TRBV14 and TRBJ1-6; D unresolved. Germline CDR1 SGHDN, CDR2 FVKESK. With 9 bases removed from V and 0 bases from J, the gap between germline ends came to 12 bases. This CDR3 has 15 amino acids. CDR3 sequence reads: CASSEGLSYNSPLHF. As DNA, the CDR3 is TGTGCCAGTTCAGAGGGCCTCTCCTATAATTCACCCCTCCACTTT.

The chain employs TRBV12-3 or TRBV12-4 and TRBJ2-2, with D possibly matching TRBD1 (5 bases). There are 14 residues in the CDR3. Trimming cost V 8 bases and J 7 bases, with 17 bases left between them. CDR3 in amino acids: CASWSDSTGGELFF. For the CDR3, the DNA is TGTGCCAGCTGGTCCGACAGTACGGGCGGGGAGCTGTTTTTT.

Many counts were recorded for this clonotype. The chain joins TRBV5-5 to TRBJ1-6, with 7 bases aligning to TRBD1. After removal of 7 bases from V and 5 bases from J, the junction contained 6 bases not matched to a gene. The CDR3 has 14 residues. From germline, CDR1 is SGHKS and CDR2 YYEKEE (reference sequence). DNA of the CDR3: TGTGCCAGCGACGTAGGGGGCAATAATTCACCCCTCCACTTT. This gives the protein CASDVGGNNSPLHF.

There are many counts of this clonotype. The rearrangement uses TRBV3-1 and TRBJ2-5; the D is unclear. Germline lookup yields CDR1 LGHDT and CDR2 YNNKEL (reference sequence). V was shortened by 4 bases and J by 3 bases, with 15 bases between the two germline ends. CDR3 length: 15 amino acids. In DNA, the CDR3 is TGTGCCAGCAGCCTTTCCCACTTGGTCAAAGAGACCCAGTACTTC. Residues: CASSLSHLVKETQYF.

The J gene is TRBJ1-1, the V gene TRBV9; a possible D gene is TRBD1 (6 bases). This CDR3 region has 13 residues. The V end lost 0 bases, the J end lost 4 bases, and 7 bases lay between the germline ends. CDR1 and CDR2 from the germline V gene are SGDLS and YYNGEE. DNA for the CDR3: TGTGCCAGCAGCGTAGTCAGGGGCACTGAAGCTTTCTTT. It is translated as CASSVVRGTEAFF.

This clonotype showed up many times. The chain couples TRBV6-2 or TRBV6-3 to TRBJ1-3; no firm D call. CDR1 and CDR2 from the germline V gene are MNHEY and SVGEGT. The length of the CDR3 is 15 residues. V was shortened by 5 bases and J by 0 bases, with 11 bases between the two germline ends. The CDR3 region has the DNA TGTGCCAGCAGTGACTGGGGATACTCTGGAAACACCATATATTTT. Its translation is CASSDWGYSGNTIYF.

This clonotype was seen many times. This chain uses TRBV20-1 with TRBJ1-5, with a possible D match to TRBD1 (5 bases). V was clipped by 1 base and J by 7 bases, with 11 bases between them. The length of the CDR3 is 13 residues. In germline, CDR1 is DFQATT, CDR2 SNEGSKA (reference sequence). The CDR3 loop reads CSARGSWGQPQHF. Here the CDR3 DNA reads TGCAGTGCTAGAGGAAGCTGGGGCCAGCCCCAGCATTTT.

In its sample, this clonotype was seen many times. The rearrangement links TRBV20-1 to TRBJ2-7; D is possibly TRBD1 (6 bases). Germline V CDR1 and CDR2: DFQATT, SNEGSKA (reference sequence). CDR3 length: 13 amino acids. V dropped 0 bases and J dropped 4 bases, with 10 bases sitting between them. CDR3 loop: CSARDPRGYEQYF. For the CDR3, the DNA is TGCAGTGCTAGAGATCCGAGGGGGTACGAGCAGTACTTC.

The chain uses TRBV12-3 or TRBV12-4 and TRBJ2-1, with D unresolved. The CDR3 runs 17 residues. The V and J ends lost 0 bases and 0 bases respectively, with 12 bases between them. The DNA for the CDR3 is TGTGCCAGCAGTTTAGCTTTAACGGTCAGCTCCTACAATGAGCAGTTCTTC. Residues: CASSLALTVSSYNEQFF.

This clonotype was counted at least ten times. This CDR3 is CASSLGSGYNEQFF. As DNA, the CDR3 is TGTGCCAGCAGCTTGGGAAGCGGATACAATGAGCAGTTCTTC. V usage is TRBV5-6 and J usage is TRBJ2-1; TRBD2 is a possible D gene (5 bases). CDR3 size: 14 residues. The V gene's germline CDR1 is SGHDT and CDR2 YYEEEE. The V and J ends lost 0 bases and 4 bases respectively, with 8 bases between them. The full variable domain, completed using reference TRBV5-6 and TRBJ2-1, is DAGVTQSPTHLIKTRGQQVTLRCSPKSGHDTVSWYQQALGQGPQFIFQYYEEEERQRGNFPDRFSGHQFPNYSSELNVNALLLGDSALYLCASSLGSGYNEQFFGPGTRLTVL.

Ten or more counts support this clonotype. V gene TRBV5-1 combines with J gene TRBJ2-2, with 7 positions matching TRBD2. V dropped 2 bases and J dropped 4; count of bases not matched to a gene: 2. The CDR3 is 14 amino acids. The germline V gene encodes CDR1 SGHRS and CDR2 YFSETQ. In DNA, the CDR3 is TGCGCCAGCAGCTTAGCGGGGCGCACCGGGGAGCTGTTTTTT. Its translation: CASSLAGRTGELFF.

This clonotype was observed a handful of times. The CDR3: CASSSSATGYGYTF. Written as DNA, the CDR3 is TGTGCCAGCAGCTCATCCGCGACAGGGTATGGCTACACCTTC. The chain is built from TRBV7-2 and TRBJ1-2; 7 nucleotides agree with TRBD1. In germline, CDR1 is SGHTA, CDR2 FQGNSA. Trimming cost V 4 bases and J 5 bases; bases outside gene matches: 7. The CDR3 length is 14 residues.